The following is a T cell receptor (beta chain) sequence with its context. Its matching antigen is unknown. The data were taken from a study of T cells after yellow fever vaccination. TCRdb redid the calling of the 5' RACE reads with MiXCR, one entry per CDR3 protein. The data hold around 610,000 distinct CDR3 sequences, with roughly 13% observed a single time. Study-wide findings and caveats: The secondary response was weaker, and its peak arrived faster, on day 5 versus 15.

The sequencing here drew on PBMCs, taken on the day of the yellow fever booster vaccination. The sequence derives from a man aged 30 to 39 who received the YFV17D yellow fever vaccine.

CDR3 coding DNA: TGTGCCAGCAGCCAAGAGGCTGGGACTAGCACAAAGTTCTTC. Its translation is CASSQEAGTSTKFF. The rearrangement uses TRBV3-1 and TRBJ2-1; 9 nucleotides align to TRBD2. J gave up 14 bases and V 0 bases, and 8 bases lay outside the gene matches. CDR1 LGHDT and CDR2 YNNKEL come from the germline V gene (reference sequence). The CDR3 has 14 residues.